One T cell receptor (beta chain) is described in this entry. At one end, the junction sequence differs from germline, possibly due to a read error. TCRdb re-called the 5' RACE reads through MiXCR, storing one row per CDR3 protein. The profile shows nearly 55,000 distinct CDR3 sequences, roughly 22% of them singletons. The CDR3 spans 12 residues. The source is a female donor with breast cancer. The chain couples TRBV23-1 to TRBJ2-7; perhaps D is TRBD1 or TRBD2 (5 bases each). TRBV23-1 is treated as an ORF (open reading frame) with a function not yet certain. Sequenced sample: tumor-infiltrating naive CD4+ T cells sorted from the breast tumor. Documented subset: naive CD4+ T cells, CD4+CD45RA+CD25-. Here the CDR3 reads CASSLLDGTPDF. For the CDR3, the DNA is TGCGCCAGCAGTTTATTGGACGGGACCCCCGACTTC.